This T cell receptor beta chain was documented in a study of vaccination effects on CD4 cells after COVID-19. At the level of the study: Antigen-specific CD4+ T cells were expanded with viral peptide pools in the ViraFEST assay before sequencing. Around 2.1 million PBMC per well were cultured with around 11 IU/ml IL-2 and roughly 9.9 ug/ml peptides.

Cells that had been cultured for 10 days were the source of isolated CD4+ T cells. All study participants received two doses of BNT162b2 or mRNA-1273 vaccine. On days 3 and 7, fresh IL-2 medium replaced half the medium. This CDR3 has 13 residues. Germline loops: CDR1 MNHEY, CDR2 SVGAGI. V was pared by 6 bases and J by 2 bases, with 8 bases between. Study results and limitations: At late timepoints after vaccination, vaccine- and infection-induced clones shrank markedly.

Assay used: immunoSEQ multiplex PCR; TCRdb lists only in-frame clones, some missing. Here the sample spans fewer than 75,000 clones, about four fifths being singletons. Regarding this clone: The antigen remains undetermined.

The TCR was taken from a human donor who received a COVID-19 vaccine. The chain has TRBV6-5 and TRBJ1-5, with D uncertain. The source material was CD4+ T cells from PBMCs cultured without peptide, sampled after COVID-19 vaccination. The CDR3 DNA is TGTGCCAGCAGCAGACACGGCAATCAGCCCCAGCATTTT. This translates into CASSRHGNQPQHF.